These 9 T cell receptor beta chains were all obtained from the same sample, sequenced in a study of post-analysis software for immune sequencing data. Findings and limits, study-wide: Five TRBV segments were significantly more frequent in patients than in controls. TRBV5-6, TRBV5-1 and TRBV20-1 were among these segments.

Prepared TCR beta cDNA libraries contained unique molecular identifiers. Via MiXCR, TCRdb re-called the PCR reads, giving one row per CDR3 protein. This sample has approximately 630,000 distinct CDR3 sequences, with more than 50% found just once. These receptors' targets are unknown. The sequenced sample was blood. These TCRs come from a girl aged 2-10 years with multiple sclerosis.

A few counts support this clonotype. The chain recombines TRBV29-1 with TRBJ1-2, with 11 bases that match TRBD1. The CDR3 spans 12 residues. Looked up from germline, CDR1 is SQVTM and CDR2 is ANQGSEA. V shed 7 bases, J shed 8 bases, and the junction held 6 bases outside the gene matches. This CDR3 reads CSARTGGQGYTF. In nucleotides, the CDR3 is TGCAGCGCCAGGACAGGGGGCCAAGGCTACACCTTC.

The table lists this clonotype with a few counts. The V call is TRBV11-2, the J call TRBJ2-7; unclear D gene. The germline gives CDR1 SGHAT, CDR2 FQNNGV. V lost 0 bases and J lost 1, with 10 bases in between. CDR3 length: 15 residues. CDR3 in DNA: TGTGCCAGCAGCTTAGATAGTAAACGGTCCTACGAGCAGTACTTC. This sequence encodes CASSLDSKRSYEQYF.

The gene calls are TRBV25-1 and TRBJ2-1; D not certain. This CDR3 is built from 13 residues. Trimming cost V 1 base and J 10 bases, with 11 bases left between them. Per germline, CDR1 MGHDK and CDR2 SYGVNS. Written as DNA, the CDR3 is TGTGCCAGCAGTGAATCTACAAAAGGGGAGCAGTTCTTC. It encodes CASSESTKGEQFF.

The chain employs TRBV28 and TRBJ2-7; 7 bases are shared with TRBD1. The CDR3 contains 15 residues. Germline trimming cut 7 bases from V and 6 bases from J; bases unmatched to any gene: 15. The germline gives CDR1 MDHEN, CDR2 SYDVKM. Here the CDR3 DNA reads TGTGCCAGCAATAGTTTTGGGGGACAGCTCTGCGAGCAGTACTTC. This sequence encodes CASNSFGGQLCEQYF.

V and J are TRBV27 and TRBJ1-1; TRBD1 is a possible D gene (6 bases). From germline, CDR1 is MNHEY and CDR2 SMNVEV (reference sequence). V gave up 0 bases and J gave up 6 bases, with 11 bases separating them. This CDR3 spans 14 amino acids. The CDR3 sequence is CASSLSWTAAEAFF. The CDR3 nucleotides read TGTGCCAGCAGTTTATCATGGACAGCCGCTGAAGCTTTCTTT.

The V gene is TRBV18, the J gene TRBJ2-5; D gene unclear. The germline V and J ends were trimmed by 6 bases and 4 bases, with 9 bases remaining between them. CDR1 is KGHSH and CDR2 is LQKENI in the germline V gene. This CDR3 contains 12 residues. CDR3 loop: CASSPYTETQYF. The CDR3 coding sequence is TGTGCCAGCTCTCCGTACACAGAGACCCAGTACTTC.

The chain uses TRBV20-1 and TRBJ2-1; unclear D gene. V lost 0 bases and J 3 bases, leaving 9 bases between the germline ends. Per the germline V gene, CDR1 is DFQATT and CDR2 is SNEGSKA (reference sequence). The CDR3 is 14 amino acids. CDR3 bases: TGCAGTGCTAGAGATCGAAGGGACTACAATGAGCAGTTCTTC. It codes for CSARDRRDYNEQFF.

The chain combines TRBV6-2 or TRBV6-3 with TRBJ2-7; possible D gene TRBD1, 6 bases. Germline CDR1 MNHEY, CDR2 SVGEGT. CDR3 length equals 17 residues. Trimming stripped 7 bases from V and 4 bases from J, with 26 bases between. The CDR3 DNA reads TGTGCCAGCAAGAACAGGGAACTGATGGGAGCCACTTACGAGCAGTACTTC. This encodes CASKNRELMGATYEQYF.

The table lists this clonotype with a count of one. One junction end disagrees with the germline gene, perhaps due to a read error. The V call is TRBV27, the J call TRBJ1-5; 9 bases map to TRBD1. Germline lookup yields CDR1 MNHEY and CDR2 SMNVEV (reference sequence). The CDR3 is 15 amino acids. CDR3 loop: CTSSPTGGLDQPQHF. For the CDR3, the DNA is TGTACCAGCAGTCCTACAGGGGGCCTCGATCAGCCCCAGCATTTT.